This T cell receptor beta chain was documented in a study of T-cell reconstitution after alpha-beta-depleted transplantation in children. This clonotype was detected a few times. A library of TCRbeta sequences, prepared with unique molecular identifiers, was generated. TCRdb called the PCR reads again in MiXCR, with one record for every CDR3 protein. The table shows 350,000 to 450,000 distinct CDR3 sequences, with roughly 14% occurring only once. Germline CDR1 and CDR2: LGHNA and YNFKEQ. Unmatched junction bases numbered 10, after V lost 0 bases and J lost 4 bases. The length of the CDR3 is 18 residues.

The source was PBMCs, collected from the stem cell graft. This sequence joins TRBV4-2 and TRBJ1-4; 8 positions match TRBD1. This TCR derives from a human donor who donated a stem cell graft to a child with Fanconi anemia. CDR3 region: CASSQDSSQGAFNEKLFF. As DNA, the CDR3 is TGTGCCAGCAGCCAAGATTCGTCGCAGGGGGCATTTAATGAAAAACTGTTTTTT.